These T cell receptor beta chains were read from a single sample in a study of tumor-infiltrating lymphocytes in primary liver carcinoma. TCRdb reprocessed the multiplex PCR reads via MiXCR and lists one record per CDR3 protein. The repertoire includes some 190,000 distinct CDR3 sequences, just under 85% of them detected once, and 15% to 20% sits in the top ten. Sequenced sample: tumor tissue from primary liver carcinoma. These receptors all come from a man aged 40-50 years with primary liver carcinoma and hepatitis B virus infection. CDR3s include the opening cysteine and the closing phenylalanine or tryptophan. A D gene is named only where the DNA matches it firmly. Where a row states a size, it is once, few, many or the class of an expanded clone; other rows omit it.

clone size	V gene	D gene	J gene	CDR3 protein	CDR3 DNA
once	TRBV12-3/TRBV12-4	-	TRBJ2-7	CASSLEWCEVVRYEQYF	TGTGCCAGCAGTTTAGAATGGTGCGAGGTGGTAAGATACGAGCAGTACTTC
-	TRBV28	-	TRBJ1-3	CASSSLGGSPGNTLYF	TGTGCCAGCAGTTCACTGGGGGGGTCGCCCGGAAACACCTTATATTTT
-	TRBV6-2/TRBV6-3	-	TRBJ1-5	CASSYRSGVQPQQF	TGTGCCAGCAGTTATAGGTCAGGGGTTCAGCCCCAACAATTT
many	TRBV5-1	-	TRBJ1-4	CASSLGQPNEKLFF	TGCGCCAGCAGCTTGGGACAGCCTAATGAAAAACTGTTTTTT
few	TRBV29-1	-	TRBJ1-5	CSVVSNVNQPQHF	TGCAGCGTTGTGAGTAATGTTAATCAGCCCCAGCACTTT
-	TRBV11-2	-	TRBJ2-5	CASKPSSIQGTGRDTQYF	TGTGCCAGCAAGCCTAGCTCAATCCAGGGTACTGGGCGGGACACCCAGTACTTC
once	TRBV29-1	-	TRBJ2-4	CSVEDRGSKNIHYF	TGCAGCGTTGAAGATCGGGGTTCCAAAAACATTCACTACTTC
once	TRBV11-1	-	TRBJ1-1	CASCPREGRSTEAFF	TGTGCCAGCTGCCCGCGAGAGGGTCGGAGCACTGAAGCTTTCTTT
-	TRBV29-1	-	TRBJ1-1	CSVVTVNTEAIF	TGCAGCGTGGTAACAGTTAACACTGAAGCTATCTTT
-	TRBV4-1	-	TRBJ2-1	CASSQESATQYNEQLF	TGTGCCAGCAGCCAAGAGTCAGCGACCCAATACAATGAGCAGCTCTTC
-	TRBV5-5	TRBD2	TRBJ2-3	CDSSPTATSVSGDTQYF	TGTGACAGCAGCCCGACCGCGACTAGCGTGAGTGGAGATACGCAGTATTTT
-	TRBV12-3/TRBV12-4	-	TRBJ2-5	CASSRNATETQYF	TGTGCCAGCAGTCGAAATGCGACAGAGACCCAGTACTTC
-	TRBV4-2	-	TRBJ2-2	CASSQDNGESLLNTGELFF	TGTGCCAGCAGCCAAGATAATGGAGAGTCCCTTCTGAACACAGGGGAGCTGTTTTTT
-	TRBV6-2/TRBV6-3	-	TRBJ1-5	CASISRPSNQPQHF	TGTGCCAGCATCTCCAGACCGAGCAATCAACCCCAGCATTTT
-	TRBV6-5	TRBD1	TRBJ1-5	CASSPGTGEGPQHF	TGTGCCAGCAGTCCCGGGACAGGGGAGGGTCCCCAGCATTTT
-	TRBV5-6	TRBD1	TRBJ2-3	CASCLQGATDTQYF	TGTGCCAGCTGCCTGCAGGGGGCAACAGATACGCAGTATTTT
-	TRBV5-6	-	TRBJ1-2	CASGLRRQNYGYTF	TGTGCCAGCGGCTTACGGCGGCAGAATTATGGCTACACCTTC
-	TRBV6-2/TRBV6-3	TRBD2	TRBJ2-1	CASCGSSGTNEQFF	TGTGCCAGCTGCGGGAGTAGCGGAACCAATGAGCAGTTCTTC
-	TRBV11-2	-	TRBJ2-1	CASSLLGYDQFF	TGTGCCAGCAGCTTATTAGGCTATGATCAGTTCTTC
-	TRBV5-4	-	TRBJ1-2	CASSLDENYGYNF	TGTGCCAGCAGCTTGGACGAGAACTATGGCTACAACTTC
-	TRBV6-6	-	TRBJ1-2	CASTTRTAIYGYTF	TGTGCCAGCACTACCCGGACAGCAATCTATGGTTACACCTTC
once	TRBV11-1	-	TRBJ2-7	CVSSGKRSYEQYF	TGTGTCAGCAGTGGGAAGCGATCCTATGAGCAGTACTTC
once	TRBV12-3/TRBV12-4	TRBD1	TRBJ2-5	CAIGHEVPGGGETQYF	TGTGCCATCGGCCATGAGGTTCCAGGGGGCGGAGAGACTCAGTACTTC
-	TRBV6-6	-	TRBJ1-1	CVSSGIGVRTEAFF	TGTGTCAGCAGTGGGATAGGGGTGAGGACTGAAGCTTTCTTT
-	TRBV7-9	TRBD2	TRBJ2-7	CASSRTSGSFYKQYF	TGTGCCAGCAGCCGGACTAGCGGGAGTTTCTACAAGCAATACTTC
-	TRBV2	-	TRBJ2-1	CASSLGQRSNEQFF	TGTGCCAGTAGTCTCGGACAGCGTTCCAATGAGCAGTTCTTC
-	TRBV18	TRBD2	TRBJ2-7	CASSPRAGALSYEQYF	TGTGCCAGCTCACCACGGGCGGGAGCCCTCTCCTACGAGCAGTACTTC
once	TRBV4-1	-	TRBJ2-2	CASSQDGERWDGELFF	TGCGCCAGCAGCCAAGATGGGGAGAGATGGGACGGGGAGCTGTTTTTT
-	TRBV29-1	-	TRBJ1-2	CSAGAEEGVDGYTF	TGCAGCGCTGGAGCGGAAGAAGGGGTGGATGGCTACACATTC
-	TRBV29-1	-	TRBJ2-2	CSAGAGLGYTGDLFF	TGCAGCGCGGGGGCGGGGCTAGGTTACACCGGGGACCTGTTTTTT
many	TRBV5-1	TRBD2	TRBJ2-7	CASSRTSGRVGSYEQYF	TGCGCCAGCAGCCGGACTAGCGGGAGGGTAGGGTCCTACGAGCAGTACTTC
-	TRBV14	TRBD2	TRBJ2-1	CASSQLAGGEHFF	TGTGCTAGCAGCCAACTAGCGGGAGGAGAGCACTTCTTC
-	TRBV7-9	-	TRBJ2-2	CVSSLVLEGWTGELLF	TGTGTCAGCAGCTTAGTTCTTGAGGGTTGGACCGGGGAGCTGCTTTTT
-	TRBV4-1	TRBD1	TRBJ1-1	CASSFGTGALSTEAFF	TGCGCCAGCAGCTTCGGGACAGGGGCCCTGAGCACTGAAGCTTTCTTT
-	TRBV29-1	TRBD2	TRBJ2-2	CSASLAGGWTGELFF	TGCAGCGCGTCTCTAGCGGGAGGGTGGACCGGGGAGCTGTTTTTC
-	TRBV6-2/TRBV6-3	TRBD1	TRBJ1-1	CANSPDRTGGNTEAYF	TGTGCCAACAGCCCTGATCGGACAGGGGGGAACACTGAAGCTTACTTT
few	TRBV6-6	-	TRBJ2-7	CASSQRGEQYF	TGTGCCAGTAGCCAGAGGGGTGAGCAGTACTTC
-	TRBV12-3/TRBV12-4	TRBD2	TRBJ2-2	CASNPTASGRWGELFF	TGTGCCAGCAATCCCACGGCTAGCGGGAGATGGGGTGAGCTGTTTTTT
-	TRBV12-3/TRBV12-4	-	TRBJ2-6	CASSLRHAANVLTF	TGTGCCAGCAGCTTAAGGCATGCGGCCAACGTCCTGACTTTC
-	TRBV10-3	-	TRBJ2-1	CANRSTPHNEQFF	TGTGCCAACCGGTCGACTCCACACAATGAGCAGTTCTTC
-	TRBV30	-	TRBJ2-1	CAWSLLNKQFF	TGTGCCTGGAGTCTGCTCAATAAGCAGTTCTTC
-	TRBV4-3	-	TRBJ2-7	CASSQDLTGFYDEQYF	TGCGCCAGCAGCCAAGATCTGACGGGCTTCTACGATGAGCAGTACTTC
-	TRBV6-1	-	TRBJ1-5	CACSEIGNSNQPQHF	TGTGCCTGCAGTGAGATCGGGAACAGCAATCAGCCTCAGCATTTT
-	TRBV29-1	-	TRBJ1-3	CSVEYARGVAGNTIYF	TGCAGCGTTGAATATGCTCGGGGGGTAGCAGGAAACACCATATATTTT
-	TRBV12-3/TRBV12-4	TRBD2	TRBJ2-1	CAISLYVLAGNNEQFF	TGTGCCATTAGTTTATATGTGCTAGCGGGGAACAATGAGCAGTTCTTC
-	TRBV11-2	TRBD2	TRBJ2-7	CASNLREGRSSGLSPYEQYF	TGTGCCAGCAACTTGAGGGAGGGGAGGTCCAGCGGGCTCAGCCCCTACGAGCAGTACTTC